Listed below are T cell receptor beta chains from one sample, sequenced in a study of blood T cell repertoires in COVID-19. Sequencing was performed with immunoSEQ multiplex PCR; in TCRdb, only in-frame clones are kept and a portion is missing. The sample shows about 330,000 clones, around 88% of them seen only once. The sample comprised peripheral blood. The origin of the receptors is a woman between 50 and 59 years old with acute or convalescent COVID-19. Each CDR3 is given with its conserved first and last residue. Each record gives: clone size, V gene, D gene, J gene, CDR3 protein, CDR3 DNA. The D gene is left open where the match is weak. Clone size is given for some rows only: seen once, a few or many times, or a class if the clone is expanded.

size: -; V: TRBV4-1; D: -; J: TRBJ1-2; CDR3: CASDSYPVRGGYTF; DNA: TGCGCCAGCGACTCGTACCCTGTCAGGGGTGGCTACACCTTC
size: -; V: TRBV29-1; D: -; J: TRBJ1-2; CDR3: CSATLQDNYGYTF; DNA: TGCAGCGCCACTTTACAGGATAACTATGGCTACACCTTC
size: -; V: TRBV24-1; D: TRBD1; J: TRBJ2-1; CDR3: CATSDSSPGQGFNEQFF; DNA: TGTGCCACCAGTGATTCCTCCCCTGGACAGGGGTTCAATGAGCAGTTCTTC
size: -; V: TRBV5-1; D: -; J: TRBJ1-1; CDR3: CASSPRTASEAFF; DNA: TGCGCCAGCAGCCCGAGGACAGCCAGTGAAGCTTTCTTT
size: -; V: TRBV2; D: -; J: TRBJ2-7; CDR3: CASREYYEQYF; DNA: TGTGCCAGCAGGGAATACTACGAGCAGTACTTC
size: -; V: TRBV5-4; D: -; J: TRBJ2-7; CDR3: CASSLEAGAYEQYF; DNA: TGTGCCAGCAGCTTGGAGGCAGGGGCCTACGAGCAGTACTTC
size: -; V: TRBV7-9; D: -; J: TRBJ2-5; CDR3: CASSLVARETQYF; DNA: TGTGCCAGCAGCTTAGTAGCGCGAGAGACCCAGTACTTC
size: -; V: TRBV7-2; D: TRBD2; J: TRBJ2-1; CDR3: CASSFSGRGIEQFF; DNA: TGTGCCAGCAGCTTTAGCGGGAGGGGGATCGAGCAGTTCTTC
size: once; V: TRBV9; D: -; J: TRBJ1-3; CDR3: CASSAEGGAGNTIYF; DNA: TGTGCCAGCAGCGCCGAGGGGGGGGCTGGAAACACCATATATTTT
size: -; V: TRBV4-2; D: -; J: TRBJ1-5; CDR3: CASSQDRHRADQPQHF; DNA: TGTGCCAGCAGCCAAGATCGCCACAGGGCCGATCAGCCCCAGCATTTT
size: -; V: TRBV7-9; D: -; J: TRBJ2-5; CDR3: CASSFTRAQETQYF; DNA: TGTGCCAGCAGCTTCACGAGGGCCCAAGAGACCCAGTACTTC
size: -; V: TRBV2; D: -; J: TRBJ1-2; CDR3: CASTPGGRGYTF; DNA: TGTGCCAGCACCCCTGGAGGGAGAGGCTACACCTTC
size: -; V: TRBV27; D: TRBD1; J: TRBJ2-2; CDR3: CASKGRQPGQGYTGELFF; DNA: TGTGCCAGCAAAGGACGTCAACCGGGACAGGGTTACACCGGGGAGCTGTTTTTT
size: -; V: TRBV3-1/TRBV3-2; D: TRBD1; J: TRBJ2-5; CDR3: CASSQLTGAGETQYF; DNA: TGTGCCAGCAGCCAACTTACAGGGGCTGGAGAGACCCAGTACTTC
size: -; V: TRBV6-5; D: TRBD1; J: TRBJ1-2; CDR3: CASSPLGTANYGYTF; DNA: TGTGCCAGCAGTCCTCTCGGGACAGCTAACTATGGCTACACCTTC
size: -; V: TRBV5-4; D: -; J: TRBJ2-7; CDR3: CASSRDISSYEQYF; DNA: TGTGCCAGCAGCCGGGACATTAGCTCCTACGAGCAGTACTTC
size: few; V: TRBV27; D: -; J: TRBJ2-3; CDR3: CASRFQTDTQYF; DNA: TGTGCCAGCAGATTCCAGACAGATACGCAGTATTTT